These 19 T cell receptor beta chains were all obtained from the same sample, sequenced in a study of blood T cell repertoires in COVID-19. The repertoire was sequenced with immunoSEQ multiplex PCR; TCRdb's copy has only in-frame clones and lacks some. The sample lists around 470,000 clones, roughly 89% occurring once. Sequencing used peripheral blood. The receptors stem from a man younger than 35 with COVID-19, enrolled during active disease.

This chain uses TRBV7-8 with TRBJ2-7; 12 nucleotides line up with TRBD2. Trimming at V came to 5 bases and at J to 3 bases, leaving 2 bases not matched to a gene. The length of the CDR3 is 14 residues. Per germline, CDR1 SGHVS and CDR2 FQNEAQ. For the CDR3, the DNA is TGTGCCAGCAGCGCGGGACTAGCGGGCTACGAGCAGTACTTC. Translated: CASSAGLAGYEQYF.

V is TRBV2 and J is TRBJ2-5; D is uncertain. V lost 4 bases and J 1 base, leaving 10 bases between the germline ends. The germline gives CDR1 SNHLY, CDR2 FYNNEI. This CDR3 region has 14 residues. This chain's CDR3 is CASSAKMSQETQYF. As DNA, the CDR3 is TGTGCCAGCAGTGCCAAGATGAGCCAAGAGACCCAGTACTTC.

This clone is a singleton in its sample. This chain links TRBV6-5 with TRBJ1-5; 9 nucleotides line up with TRBD1. V trimming: 6 bases; J trimming: 4 bases; junction bases outside the gene matches: 7. CDR3 size: 15 residues. Germline loops: CDR1 MNHEY, CDR2 SVGAGI. CDR3 bases: TGTGCCAGCAGAAGAGACAGGGGGTTTAATCAGCCCCAGCATTTT. Translating it yields CASRRDRGFNQPQHF.

This sequence joins TRBV5-1 and TRBJ2-7, with TRBD1 as a possible D gene (6 bases). V was cut by 0 bases and J by 4 bases, with 11 bases left in between. Germline-derived CDR1 and CDR2 are SGHRS and YFSETQ. The CDR3 has 14 amino acids. The DNA of the CDR3 is TGCGCCAGCAGCTTGGCCACAGGGTCATACGAGCAGTACTTC. Amino acids: CASSLATGSYEQYF.

DNA for the CDR3: TGTGCCAGCAGCTTGGCGGCTAGCGGGGGCCTTGATACGCAGTATTTT. Translated: CASSLAASGGLDTQYF. The rearrangement joins TRBV5-6 to TRBJ2-3; 10 bases match TRBD2. V shed 0 bases, J shed 6 bases, and the junction held 7 bases outside the gene matches. This CDR3 is 16 amino acids long. The germline CDR1 and CDR2 sequences are SGHDT and YYEEEE.

This chain connects TRBV7-9 to TRBJ2-7; D gene uncertain. This CDR3 region has 12 residues. CDR1 is SEHNR, CDR2 FQNEAQ, per germline (reference sequence). V gave up 1 base and J gave up 3 bases, with 4 bases separating them. CDR3 in DNA: TGTGCCAGCAGCTTAGATCACTACGAGCAGTACTTC. Its translation: CASSLDHYEQYF.

The chain is built from TRBV6-6 and TRBJ2-2; tentatively, D is TRBD1 (5 bases). The CDR3 sequence is 19 residues long. Germline V gene lookup returns CDR1 MNHNY and CDR2 SVGAGI (reference sequence). The V gene lost 5 bases and the J gene lost 5 bases, with 27 bases spanning the gap. CDR3 sequence reads: CASSPPLAGRYSATGELFF. CDR3 sequence (DNA): TGTGCCAGCAGTCCCCCGCTGGCAGGGCGGTACTCCGCAACCGGGGAGCTGTTTTTT.

With respect to this clone: Mismatch with germline at one junction end may stem from a read error. The chain joins TRBV9 to TRBJ2-3; 9 positions agree with TRBD2. The germline V gene has CDR1 SGDLS and CDR2 YYNGEE. This CDR3 spans 13 amino acids. The CDR3 is CASSVPSSGGPRF. The DNA for the CDR3 is TGTGCCAGCAGCGTCCCCTCCAGCGGGGGGCCCCGTTTT. The variable domain in full, completed from reference TRBV9 and TRBJ2-3, reads DSGVTQTPKHLITATGQRVTLRCSPRSGDLSVYWYQQSLDQGLQFLIQYYNGEERAKGNILERFSAQQFPDLHSELNLSSLELGDSALYFCASSVPSSGGPRFGPGTRLTVL.

This chain links TRBV11-2 with TRBJ1-1; D unclear. This CDR3 has 14 residues. Germline CDR1 is SGHAT and CDR2 is FQNNGV. V lost 2 bases to trimming and J lost 1 base, with 8 bases between them. CDR3 in amino acids: CASSLIYSNTEAFF. The CDR3 bases are TGTGCCAGCAGCTTAATTTATTCGAACACTGAAGCTTTCTTT. The full variable domain, in which reference TRBV11-2 and TRBJ1-1 provide the parts outside the CDR3, is EAGVAQSPRYKIIEKRQSVAFWCNPISGHATLYWYQQILGQGPKLLIQFQNNGVVDDSQLPKDRFSAERLKGVDSTLKIQPAKLEDSAVYLCASSLIYSNTEAFFGQGTRLTVV.

The V call is TRBV7-9, the J call TRBJ2-3; 14 positions agree with TRBD2. Unmatched junction bases numbered 10, after V lost 7 bases and J lost 4 bases. The V gene's germline CDR1 is SEHNR and CDR2 FQNEAQ (reference sequence). The length of the CDR3 is 17 residues. The DNA for the CDR3 is TGTGCCAGCACCCTTCCCCGACTAGCGGGGGGGCCAGATACGCAGTATTTT. Amino acid sequence: CASTLPRLAGGPDTQYF. Full variable domain (missing parts from reference TRBV7-9 and TRBJ2-3): DTGVSQNPRHKITKRGQNVTFRCDPISEHNRLYWYRQTLGQGPEFLTYFQNEAQLEKSRLLSDRFSAERPKGSFSTLEIQRTEQGDSAMYLCASTLPRLAGGPDTQYFGPGTRLTVL.

This sequence joins TRBV6-2 or TRBV6-3 and TRBJ1-1; D uncertain. The germline gives CDR1 MNHEY, CDR2 SVGEGT. The V end was cut by 1 base, the J end by 3 bases, with 6 bases between. This CDR3 comprises 13 residues. CDR3 in amino acids: CASSYLRDTEAFF. As DNA, the CDR3 is TGTGCCAGCAGTTACTTAAGAGACACTGAAGCTTTCTTT.

The chain carries TRBV24-1 and TRBJ2-1; tentative D call: TRBD1 (6 bases). The CDR3 sequence is 12 residues long. V was trimmed by 5 bases and J by 5 bases, leaving 6 bases between them. Germline CDR1 and CDR2: KGHDR and SFDVKD. CDR3 residues: CATSGTDNEQFF. CDR3 nucleotides: TGTGCCACCAGTGGGACAGACAATGAGCAGTTCTTC.

The rearrangement links TRBV19 to TRBJ1-2; weak D call: TRBD1 (6 bases). Germline loops: CDR1 LNHDA, CDR2 SQIVND (reference sequence). The germline V and J ends were trimmed by 5 bases and 2 bases, with 12 bases remaining between them. CDR3 length: 14 amino acids. The chain's CDR3 is CASSVAGANYGYTF. DNA for the CDR3: TGTGCCAGTAGTGTTGCAGGGGCCAACTATGGCTACACCTTC.

This chain joins TRBV5-1 and TRBJ2-5; 8 bases fit TRBD2. Germline CDR1 reads SGHRS; CDR2 reads YFSETQ. The CDR3 is made up of 14 amino acids. The V segment lost 4 bases and the J segment 8 bases; nucleotides outside the gene matches: 10. DNA of the CDR3: TGCGCCAGCAGCCTCCCGGGGGGGGCTAGAACCCAGTACTTC. Encoded protein: CASSLPGGARTQYF.

The chain carries TRBV11-3 and TRBJ1-4; 8 bases agree with TRBD1. J gave up 0 bases and V 0 bases, and 9 bases lay outside the gene matches. From germline, CDR1 is SGHNT and CDR2 YENEEA. The CDR3 runs 19 residues. In nucleotides, the CDR3 is TGTGCCAGCAGCTTAGACTACAGGGGGATCCATGCAACTAATGAAAAACTGTTTTTT. It specifies CASSLDYRGIHATNEKLFF.

This clone occurred once. The V gene is TRBV11-3, the J gene TRBJ2-7; TRBD2 might be the D (6 bases). This CDR3 spans 17 amino acids. Germline CDR1 and CDR2: SGHNT and YENEEA. V was trimmed by 5 bases and J by 7 bases, leaving 27 bases between them. The DNA for the CDR3 is TGTGCCAGCAGCCCGGGCGGCGGGAAACTAGCCTTTGGGGAGCAGTACTTC. This gives the protein CASSPGGGKLAFGEQYF.

This rearrangement joins TRBV2 to TRBJ2-7, with TRBD2 identical over 12 bases. CDR1 and CDR2 from the germline V gene are SNHLY and FYNNEI. The ends lost 3 bases at V and 4 bases at J; junction bases unmatched: 7. The CDR3 extends over 16 amino acids. CDR3 protein: CASSDRGLAGRYEQYF. The CDR3 DNA is TGTGCCAGCAGTGACCGAGGACTAGCGGGAAGGTACGAGCAGTACTTC.

The V gene is TRBV3-1 (or the pseudogene TRBV3-2), the J gene TRBJ2-7; no clear D. CDR1 and CDR2 (germline): LGHDT, YNNKEL (reference sequence). The CDR3 runs to 15 residues. The ends were cut back, 0 bases at V and 7 bases at J, with 16 bases in the middle. The CDR3 protein is CASSQDASPSREQYF. The DNA of the CDR3 is TGTGCCAGCAGCCAAGATGCAAGCCCGTCCCGGGAGCAGTACTTC.

This clone was picked up one time. The rearrangement joins TRBV9 to TRBJ2-1; 8 bases agree with TRBD1. This CDR3 is 15 amino acids long. The germline V gene encodes CDR1 SGDLS and CDR2 YYNGEE. The V segment lost 2 bases and the J segment 2 bases; nucleotides outside the gene matches: 3. The CDR3 nucleotides are TGTGCCAGCAGCGTTGGACAGGGCACCTACAATGAGCAGTTCTTC. It specifies CASSVGQGTYNEQFF.